The T cell receptor beta chain described here comes from a study of human T cells and chemical hapten exposure (dated by TCRdb to the early 2020s). Study-level background: Libraries were pooled for sequencing, and per-sample TCR yields varied mainly because of small differences in library volumes within the pool. Peripheral blood TCR repertoire changes were tracked in vivo in alopecia patients during primary and secondary sensitization to the hapten diphenylcyclopropenone (DPC). Both TCR alpha and TCR beta chains were sequenced from each blood RNA sample. The paper as a whole reports these results and caveats: Repeated subsampling changed both the strength of the expansion versus patch-test correlation and the threshold at which that correlation became significant. DPC sensitization did not change how many TCRs were above 1 in 1000 frequency, and no evidence was found of alterations in global repertoire structure.

Library method: RACE. TCRdb names NextSeq 500 as the instrument used. During library preparation, unique molecular identifiers were attached to individual cDNA molecules so that TCRs could be counted quantitatively and reproducibly. The paper's data handling went like this. Samples had a median of 95,638 TCRs, with a range from roughly 20,000 to 700,000. V, J and CDR3 annotation of the TCR reads was performed with the Decombinator software suite. For the PS versus PT1 abundance plots, all samples were subsampled to the same number of TCRs (28,000). Expanded TCRs were defined as absent before sensitization and observed at least eight times at the 2-week time point. Using fastp at Q25 and MiXCR, TCRdb reprocessed the public reads and kept productive beta chains. Here each entry gathers all rows of one CDR3 protein and keeps the most common genes and DNA. TCRdb's processing, not the authors' own work, is the source of the V and J calls. The table for this sample lists fewer than 50,000 distinct CDR3 sequences; 3% to 4% of them were counted only once. The top ten hold roughly 5.9% of the sample.

This sample's time point label indicates: healthy volunteer bleed at 6 weeks. Total RNA was extracted from unfractionated whole blood that had been collected in Tempus Blood RNA tubes. About five healthy volunteers acted as controls for TCR sequencing and had blood drawn at day 0, 2 weeks and 6 weeks. Ten or more counts support this clonotype. Its specific antigen is unknown. The sample holds no much larger clone one base away, and base qualities are not on file. Specimen: whole blood. The TCR sequence derives from a human donor in good health. Some clones in this sample may be carry-over from other donors' samples.

The base sequence is TGTGCCAGCAGTCAGACTAGCGGGAGGGGGCCCAATGAGCAGTTCTTC. The translation is CASSQTSGRGPNEQFF. This chain joins TRBV6-1 to TRBJ2-1; the junction holds 14 bases that match TRBD2. Inclusive of the bounding cysteine and phenylalanine, the CDR3 is 16 residues long. Solely the CDR3 DNA is kept, with 48 bases framed from the first base. CDR1 is given as MNHNS and CDR2 as SASEGT, both from the germline V gene. V lost 5 bases and J lost 6 bases, and the count of bases not matched to a germline gene is 6.